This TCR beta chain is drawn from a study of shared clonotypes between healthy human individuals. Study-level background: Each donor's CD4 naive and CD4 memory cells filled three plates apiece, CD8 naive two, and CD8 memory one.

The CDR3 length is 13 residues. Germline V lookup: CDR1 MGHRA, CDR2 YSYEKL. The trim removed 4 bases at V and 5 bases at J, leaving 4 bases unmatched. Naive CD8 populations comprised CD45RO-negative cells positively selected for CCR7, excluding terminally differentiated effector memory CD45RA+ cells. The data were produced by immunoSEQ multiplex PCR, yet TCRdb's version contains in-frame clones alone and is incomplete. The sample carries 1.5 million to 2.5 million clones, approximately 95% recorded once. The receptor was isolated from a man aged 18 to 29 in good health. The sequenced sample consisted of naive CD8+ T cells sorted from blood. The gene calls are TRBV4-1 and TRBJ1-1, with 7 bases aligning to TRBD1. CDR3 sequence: CASSLSGGTEAFF. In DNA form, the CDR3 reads TGCGCCAGCAGCCTTTCAGGGGGAACTGAAGCTTTCTTT.